This TCR beta chain was sequenced for a study of blood T cell repertoires in COVID-19. Across the study: There were acute and convalescent COVID-19 samples, and they came from the United States, Italy and Spain. In each case, the material was cDNA or gDNA derived from T cells, B-cell-depleted T cells, or PBMCs.

Participants, roughly 18 to 90 years old, spanned around 25 US areas. Self-reported history from a screening survey and questionnaire set each donor's cohort. This clone appeared once. Sequencing used immunoSEQ multiplex PCR; TCRdb keeps in-frame clones, though not all of them. The data show hundreds of thousands of clones, roughly 86% seen once. The CDR3 loop spans 15 amino acids. Trimming pared 5 bases from V and 2 bases from J, leaving 13 bases between. The germline V gene has CDR1 SGHTA and CDR2 FQGNSA. The specimen sequenced was PBMCs or T cells enriched from blood (not recorded which). The chain has TRBV7-2 and TRBJ1-3; D call uncertain. The clonotype comes from a woman aged 25 to 39 with acute COVID-19. Here the CDR3 reads CASSPQAYPGNTIYF. The DNA for the CDR3 is TGTGCCAGCAGCCCCCAGGCCTATCCTGGAAACACCATATATTTT.